This passage covers 20 T cell receptor beta chains from one sample sequenced in a study of blood T cell repertoires in COVID-19. Method: immunoSEQ multiplex PCR; TCRdb's copy keeps in-frame clones and lacks some. This table holds around 280,000 clones, roughly 87% found once. Sequencing used PBMCs or T cells enriched from blood (not recorded which). These receptor sequences come from a woman between 35 and 50 years old who had recovered from COVID-19.

This clone was seen a single time. V is TRBV28 and J is TRBJ1-5; D gene uncertain. V lost 7 bases and J lost 2, with 12 bases in between. The V gene's germline CDR1 is MDHEN and CDR2 SYDVKM. CDR3 size: 14 residues. The CDR3 region has the DNA TGTGCCAGCATTTACGGGAGCCGCAATCAGCCCCAGCATTTT. Translation gives CASIYGSRNQPQHF.

The gene calls are TRBV6-1 and TRBJ1-5; no definite D call. CDR3 length: 13 amino acids. The V end was cut by 3 bases, the J end by 6 bases, with 9 bases between. Per germline, CDR1 MNHNS and CDR2 SASEGT. The DNA for the CDR3 is TGTGCCAGCAGTGAGCGTCCGGGTCAGCCCCAGCATTTT. This codes for CASSERPGQPQHF.

The gene calls are TRBV7-2 and TRBJ2-2, with TRBD2 matching over 12 bases. Germline values: CDR1 SGHTA, CDR2 FQGNSA. V shed 1 base and J 6 bases; nucleotides not matched to a gene: 6. The CDR3 length is 17 residues. The CDR3 loop is CASSLGAGLAGSGELFF. In DNA form, the CDR3 reads TGTGCCAGCAGCTTAGGTGCTGGACTAGCGGGATCCGGGGAGCTGTTTTTT.

The chain links TRBV28 to TRBJ1-2; 9 bases line up with TRBD1. Germline CDR1 and CDR2: MDHEN and SYDVKM. The junction had 11 bases not matched to a gene; V was cut back by 5 bases and J by 4 bases. The CDR3 contains 16 residues. CDR3 DNA: TGTGCCAGCAGTACCCGTGGGACAGGGAAGACCTATGGCTACACCTTC. Translating it yields CASSTRGTGKTYGYTF.

CDR3 loop: CASSVGSLQGTHEQYF. CDR3 bases: TGTGCCAGCAGCGTAGGCTCCCTTCAGGGTACCCACGAGCAGTACTTC. The genes are TRBV9 and TRBJ2-7; possibly TRBD1 for D (5 bases). The V and J ends lost 0 bases and 5 bases respectively, with 18 bases between them. The CDR3 extends over 16 amino acids. Germline V CDR1 and CDR2: SGDLS, YYNGEE.

The rearrangement joins TRBV7-2 to TRBJ2-3, with 11 bases fitting TRBD2. Germline V gives CDR1 SGHTA, CDR2 FQGNSA. The CDR3 covers 18 residues. Trimming removed 2 bases from V and 3 bases from J; junction bases left unmatched: 10. The CDR3 loop reads CASSLRGLAGTGTDTQYF. The CDR3 coding sequence is TGTGCCAGCAGCTTAAGAGGACTAGCGGGTACGGGTACAGATACGCAGTATTTT.

V usage is TRBV28 and J usage is TRBJ2-4; 9 nucleotides match TRBD1. The junction had 2 bases not matched to a gene; V was cut back by 4 bases and J by 4 bases. CDR1 and CDR2 from the germline V gene are MDHEN and SYDVKM. The CDR3 length is 14 residues. The CDR3 here is CASSSTGGKNIQYF. Here the CDR3 DNA reads TGTGCCAGCAGTTCGACAGGGGGGAAAAACATTCAGTACTTC.

The chain combines TRBV30 with TRBJ1-5, with D maybe TRBD1 (5 bases). The CDR3 is made up of 14 amino acids. Germline V gives CDR1 GTSNPN, CDR2 SVGIG (reference sequence). Trimming cost V 4 bases and J 2 bases, with 12 bases left between them. The CDR3 loop is CAWTRAGRNQPQHF. The CDR3 DNA sequence: TGTGCCTGGACCAGGGCTGGTCGCAATCAGCCCCAGCATTTT.

The rearrangement uses TRBV7-2 and TRBJ2-5; D unresolved. The CDR3 covers 13 residues. V shed 3 bases and J shed 5 bases, with 10 bases lying between them. The germline V gene has CDR1 SGHTA and CDR2 FQGNSA. CDR3 region: CASSFSSLETQYF. CDR3 coding DNA: TGTGCCAGCAGCTTCTCTAGTCTGGAGACCCAGTACTTC. Full variable domain (rest looked up from reference TRBV7-2 and TRBJ2-5): GAGVSQSPSNKVTEKGKDVELRCDPISGHTALYWYRQSLGQGLEFLIYFQGNSAPDKSGLPSDRFSAERTGGSVSTLTIQRTQQEDSAVYLCASSFSSLETQYFGPGTRLLVL.

The chain links TRBV5-1 to TRBJ1-6; no firm D call. Germline CDR1 SGHRS, CDR2 YFSETQ. This CDR3 is 17 amino acids long. Trimming pared 2 bases from V and 0 bases from J, leaving 12 bases between. The CDR3 DNA reads as TGCGCCAGCAGCTTAGTTGGCGGAAGCTCCTATAATTCACCCCTCCACTTT. Encoded protein: CASSLVGGSSYNSPLHF.

The J gene is TRBJ1-5, the V gene TRBV21-1. TRBV21-1 is described as a pseudogene. The CDR3 consists of 16 residues. The CDR3 DNA follows: TGTGCCAGCAGCCGCTCCCGGTGGAGCCTCAATCAGCCCCAGCATTTT. Protein sequence: CASSRSRWSLNQPQHF.

V and J are TRBV7-6 and TRBJ2-1, with TRBD2 matching 9 bases. CDR3 length equals 16 residues. V shed 1 base, J shed 2 bases, and the junction held 3 bases outside the gene matches. Germline loops: CDR1 SGHVS, CDR2 FNYEAQ. CDR3 in amino acids: CASSLVLAGAYNEQFF. DNA for the CDR3: TGTGCCAGCAGCTTAGTATTAGCGGGGGCCTACAATGAGCAGTTCTTC.

The genes are TRBV2 and TRBJ2-2, with D perhaps matching TRBD2 (6 bases). This CDR3 has 14 amino acids. The V end lost 6 bases, the J end lost 6 bases, and 14 bases lay between the germline ends. Germline CDR1 reads SNHLY; CDR2 reads FYNNEI. The CDR3 bases are TGTGCCAGCAGCCCGGGACTGGCGGCCGGGGAGCTGTTTTTT. Translated: CASSPGLAAGELFF.

This sequence joins TRBV5-1 and TRBJ2-1; TRBD1 agrees at 8 bases. CDR3 size: 14 residues. Germline V gene data show CDR1 as SGHRS and CDR2 as YFSETQ. The V gene end was trimmed by 6 bases and the J gene end by 2 bases; junction bases not matched to a gene: 4. CDR3 DNA: TGCGCCAGCAAAGAGACAGGGGCCTACAATGAGCAGTTCTTC. It translates to CASKETGAYNEQFF.

This rearrangement joins TRBV18 to TRBJ2-7; D is perhaps TRBD2 (5 bases). Deletions cut 3 bases from V and 7 bases from J, with 13 bases between. Germline V gives CDR1 KGHSH, CDR2 LQKENI. There are 13 residues in the CDR3. CDR3 amino acids: CASSPGSTGEQYF. CDR3 nucleotide sequence: TGTGCCAGCTCACCCGGGTCTACGGGGGAGCAGTACTTC.

This chain joins TRBV6-5 and TRBJ1-5; 8 bases match TRBD1. The V gene end was trimmed by 6 bases and the J gene end by 3 bases; junction bases not matched to a gene: 7. Germline-derived CDR1 and CDR2 are MNHEY and SVGAGI. The CDR3 length is 15 residues. The CDR3 loop is CASSALTGVNQPQHF. As DNA, the CDR3 is TGTGCCAGCAGCGCATTGACAGGGGTCAATCAGCCCCAGCATTTT.

This rearrangement joins TRBV6-2 or TRBV6-3 to TRBJ2-5, with TRBD1 matching 8 bases. After removal of 5 bases from V and 6 bases from J, the junction contained 2 bases not matched to a gene. The CDR3 loop spans 12 amino acids. Germline V gene sequence: CDR1 MNHEY, CDR2 SVGEGT. The CDR3 DNA reads TGTGCCAGCAGTGACAGGGGCCAGACCCAGTACTTC. This gives the protein CASSDRGQTQYF.

This clone was counted once. The chain uses TRBV7-8 and TRBJ2-1, with 12 bases that match TRBD2. Germline CDR1 SGHVS, CDR2 FQNEAQ. The CDR3 sequence is 16 residues long. V trimming: 3 bases; J trimming: 7 bases; junction bases outside the gene matches: 7. In nucleotides, the CDR3 is TGTGCCAGCAGCTTTGGGTTTGGACTAGCGGGAAATGAGCAGTTCTTC. Translated: CASSFGFGLAGNEQFF.

The chain is built from TRBV24-1 and TRBJ2-7; 10 positions agree with TRBD1. The trim removed 3 bases at V and 4 bases at J, leaving 5 bases unmatched. The CDR3 loop spans 15 amino acids. Germline V lookup: CDR1 KGHDR, CDR2 SFDVKD. The CDR3 protein is CATSDPGTGAYEQYF. The CDR3 DNA is TGTGCCACCAGTGATCCCGGGACAGGGGCGTACGAGCAGTACTTC.

This sequence joins TRBV28 and TRBJ1-3; a weak D match, TRBD1 (5 bases). The CDR3 totals 15 residues. V lost 3 bases to trimming and J lost 2 bases, with 11 bases between them. Germline V lookup: CDR1 MDHEN, CDR2 SYDVKM. The DNA for the CDR3 is TGTGCCAGCAGTTTTAGGGGTGCGACTGGAAACACCATATATTTT. It encodes CASSFRGATGNTIYF.